This TCR beta chain was profiled in a study of identical twins listed by TCRdb under 2016. Regarding the study in general: To test whether fetal clonotypes persist, this study deep-sequenced TCR alpha and beta repertoires from monozygotic twins, from unrelated adults of various ages, and from cord blood. Replicate twin experiments were performed at different times using different library preparation protocols to rule out contamination. What the work shows at the level of the full study, not this receptor alone: Compared with coincidental sharing between unrelated individuals, an excess of low generation-probability sequences was observed among out-of-frame TCR alpha sequences shared between twins. Invariant T cells such as MAIT and iNKT could partly confound zero-insertion analyses, although diverse VJ usage argued against such confounding for most clonotypes. In beta out-of-frame sequences, excess twin sharing was weaker, because having fewer shared sequences lowered the signal-to-noise ratio. Fewer insertions were carried by abundant cord blood beta clonotypes, a similar but weaker trend appeared in young adult naive repertoires, and no such trend appeared in memory repertoires. Out-of-frame TCR alpha sharing in monozygotic twins was systematically underestimated by recombination models, whereas sharing between unrelated individuals was in agreement with the recombination models. Conclusions relied on cross-sectional statistical analysis, since the same donors could not be followed over many years.

Every donor was a healthy Caucasian. The twin cohort comprised three pairs of female monozygotic twins, all aged about 18 to 29 years. CD4+ and CD8+ T cell populations were isolated with positive isolation kits from Invitrogen. Libraries were constructed by 5' RACE. The sample was run on an Illumina HiSeq 2000. Template switching introduced a universal primer binding site; the final cDNA contained a unique molecular identifier, enabling accurate counting of TCR cDNA molecules. Specific primers in the conserved constant-segment region were used to synthesize first-strand cDNA for the TCR alpha and beta chains. Each cDNA library was double barcoded, with a SMART-Mk sample barcode plus Illumina barcodes, to control for contamination. TruSeq adapter sequences and Illumina sample barcodes were added in two successive PCR steps. Sequencing of the TCR alpha and beta cDNA libraries was done on the Illumina HiSeq platform using custom primers. On the authors' methods: MiGEC processed the raw reads to extract unique molecular identifiers, while MiXCR was used to determine the CDR3 positions. Recombination models were inferred per individual with the repgenHMM and IGoR tools using an EM algorithm. Shared clonotypes were analyzed with the tcR package in R, and sharing was normalized by the product of cloneset sizes. To study raw recombination without the effects of thymic and clonal selection, out-of-frame nonproductive sequences were analyzed. TCRdb redid the processing of the public reads, applying fastp at Q25 and MiXCR, and retained in-frame beta chains. Rows with one shared CDR3 protein collapse into an entry with the most common genes and DNA. These V and J calls originate from TCRdb's pipeline instead of the authors' own analysis. The sample table shows about 530,000 distinct CDR3 sequences, and about 22% are seen once. The ten largest clones add up to 0.45% to 0.5% of the sample.

Of note for this clonotype: No cognate antigen has been identified for it. Base qualities were left out, and no much larger clone turns up one base away.

The germline V gene supplies CDR1 SGHRS and CDR2 YFSETQ. There are 15 amino acids in the CDR3, from cysteine to phenylalanine inclusive. Only CDR3 DNA is held: 45 bases, read in frame from base 1. Germline trimming amounts to 4 bases on V and 6 bases on J, with 8 as the count of junction bases outside the gene matches. These data are also associated with another study on yellow fever vaccine responses in identical twins. As noted in the second study: According to the authors, in identical twins the way T cells responded to vaccination appeared partly convergent and partly personalized. Focusing on identical twins, the study followed the T cell clones that responded to the vaccine, and did so with precision.

Sequencing was done on a sample of CD4+ T cells sorted from blood. The sequence was collected from a woman under 30 in good health. This chain is built from TRBV5-1 and TRBJ2-2, with 8 bases in between that match TRBD1. The DNA reads TGCGCCAGCAGCGAGACAGGGGAGAGCCCCGGGGAGCTGTTTTTT. Translated, this gives CASSETGESPGELFF.